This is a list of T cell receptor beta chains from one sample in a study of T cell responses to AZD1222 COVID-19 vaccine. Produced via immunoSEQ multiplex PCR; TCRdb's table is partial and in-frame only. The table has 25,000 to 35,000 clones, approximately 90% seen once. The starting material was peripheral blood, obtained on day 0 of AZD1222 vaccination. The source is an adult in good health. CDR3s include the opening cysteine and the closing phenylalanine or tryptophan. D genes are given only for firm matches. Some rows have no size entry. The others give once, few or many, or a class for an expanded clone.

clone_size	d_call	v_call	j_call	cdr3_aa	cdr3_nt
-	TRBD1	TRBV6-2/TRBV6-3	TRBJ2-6	CASSHGTGGSGANVLTF	TGTGCCAGCAGTCACGGGACAGGGGGATCTGGGGCCAACGTCCTGACTTTC
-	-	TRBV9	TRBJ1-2	CASSPRGDYYGYTF	TGTGCCAGCAGTCCTCGGGGGGACTACTATGGCTACACCTTC
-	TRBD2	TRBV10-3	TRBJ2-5	CAIRTGTSGGSGETQYF	TGTGCCATCAGGACCGGGACTAGCGGGGGGTCGGGGGAGACCCAGTACTTC
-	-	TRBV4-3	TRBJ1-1	CASSQEGRGTEAFF	TGCGCCAGCAGCCAAGAAGGCCGTGGGACTGAAGCTTTCTTT
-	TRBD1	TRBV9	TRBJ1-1	CASSAQGANTEAFF	TGTGCCAGCAGCGCACAGGGGGCTAACACTGAAGCTTTCTTT
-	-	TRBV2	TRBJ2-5	CASREGGGARETQYF	TGTGCCAGCAGGGAAGGTGGGGGGGCGCGGGAGACCCAGTACTTC
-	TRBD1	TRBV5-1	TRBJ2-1	CASSLTTGLHEQFF	TGCGCCAGCAGCCTAACGACAGGGTTGCATGAGCAGTTCTTC
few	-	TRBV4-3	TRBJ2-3	CASSLDSAADTQYF	TGCGCCAGCAGCCTGGACTCAGCCGCAGATACGCAGTATTTT
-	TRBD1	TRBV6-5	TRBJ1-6	CASGYRGNNSPLHF	TGTGCCAGCGGCTACAGGGGTAATAATTCACCCCTCCACTTT
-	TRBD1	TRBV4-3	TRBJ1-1	CASSQERDRASFF	TGCGCCAGCAGCCAAGAGAGGGACAGGGCATCTTTCTTT
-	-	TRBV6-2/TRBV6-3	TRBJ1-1	CASSSTEVTEAFF	TGTGCCAGCAGTTCAACCGAGGTCACTGAAGCTTTCTTT
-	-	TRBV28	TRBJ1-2	CASSPPLTGTYYGYTF	TGTGCCAGCAGTCCACCCCTAACCGGGACCTATTATGGCTACACCTTC
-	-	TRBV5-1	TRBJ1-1	CASRRDARTEAFF	TGCGCCAGCAGACGGGACGCGAGGACTGAAGCTTTCTTT
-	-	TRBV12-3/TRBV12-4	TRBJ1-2	CASSPYGERGYTF	TGTGCCAGCAGTCCCTATGGGGAGAGAGGCTACACCTTC
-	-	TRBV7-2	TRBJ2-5	CASSPQTGRETQYF	TGTGCCAGCAGTCCTCAGACAGGGAGGGAGACCCAGTACTTC
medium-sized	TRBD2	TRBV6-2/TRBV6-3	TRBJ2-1	CASSYPVGGAGYNEQFF	TGTGCCAGCAGTTACCCCGTCGGGGGGGCCGGCTACAATGAGCAGTTCTTC
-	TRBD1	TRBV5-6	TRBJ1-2	CASSLDPRGRDGYTF	TGTGCCAGCAGCTTGGATCCCAGGGGGCGGGATGGCTACACCTTC
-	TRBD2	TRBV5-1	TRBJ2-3	CASSPGTSGGSTDTQYF	TGCGCCAGCAGCCCCGGGACTAGCGGGGGCAGCACAGATACGCAGTATTTT
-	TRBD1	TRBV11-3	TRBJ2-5	CASSATDRGGVKRGQETQYF	TGTGCCAGCAGCGCCACGGACAGGGGTGGGGTTAAGAGGGGACAAGAGACCCAGTACTTC
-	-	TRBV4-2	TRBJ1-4	CASSHIHGEKLFF	TGTGCCAGCAGCCACATCCATGGGGAAAAACTGTTTTTT
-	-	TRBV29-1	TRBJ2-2	CSVEWESTGELFF	TGCAGCGTTGAATGGGAGAGCACCGGGGAGCTGTTTTTT
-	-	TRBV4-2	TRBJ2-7	CASSQAVTQGEQYF	TGTGCCAGCAGCCAAGCGGTTACCCAAGGGGAGCAGTACTTC
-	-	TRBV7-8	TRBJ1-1	CASSLAGRPETEAFF	TGTGCCAGCAGCTTAGCGGGCAGACCTGAAACTGAAGCTTTCTTT
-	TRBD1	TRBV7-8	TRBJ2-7	CASGSGGDISQYF	TGTGCCAGCGGATCAGGGGGCGACATCAGCCAGTACTTC
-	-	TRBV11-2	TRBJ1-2	CASSLDRSSRPGYGYTF	TGTGCCAGCAGCTTAGACCGATCGTCACGCCCGGGCTATGGCTACACCTTC
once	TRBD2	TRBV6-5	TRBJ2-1	CASRPLAGGYNEQFF	TGTGCCAGCAGGCCTCTAGCGGGGGGCTACAATGAGCAGTTCTTC
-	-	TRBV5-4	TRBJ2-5	CASSLEQAKETQYF	TGTGCCAGCAGCTTGGAACAGGCGAAGGAGACCCAGTACTTC
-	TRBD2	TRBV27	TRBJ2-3	CASSLDLADTDTQYF	TGTGCCAGCAGTTTAGACCTAGCGGACACAGATACGCAGTATTTT
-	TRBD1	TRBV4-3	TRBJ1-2	CASSQDTGAGNYGYTF	TGCGCCAGCAGCCAAGACACAGGGGCGGGTAACTATGGCTACACCTTC
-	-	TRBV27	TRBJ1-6	CASSLAGAHNSPLHF	TGTGCCAGCAGTTTGGCGGGGGCTCATAATTCACCCCTCCACTTT
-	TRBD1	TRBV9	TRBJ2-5	CASSYRTGGGGETQYF	TGTGCCAGCAGCTACCGGACAGGGGGCGGAGGGGAGACCCAGTACTTC
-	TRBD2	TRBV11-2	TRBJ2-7	CASQRGSAYEQYF	TGTGCCAGCCAGCGGGGGTCAGCCTACGAGCAGTACTTC
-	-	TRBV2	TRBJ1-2	CASRPGVPGGYGYTF	TGTGCCAGCCGGCCGGGTGTACCGGGGGGCTATGGCTACACCTTC
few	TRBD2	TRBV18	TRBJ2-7	CASSPREGPEQYF	TGTGCCAGCTCACCACGGGAGGGACCTGAGCAGTACTTC
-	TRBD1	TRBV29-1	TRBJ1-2	CSVRTGGEYGYTF	TGCAGCGTCCGGACAGGGGGAGAGTATGGCTACACCTTC
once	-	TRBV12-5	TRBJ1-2	CASGLVGGSGGYTF	TGTGCTAGTGGTTTGGTAGGGGGGTCGGGTGGCTACACCTTC
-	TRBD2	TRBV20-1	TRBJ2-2	CSASRGGQVTGELFF	TGCAGTGCTAGTCGGGGGGGGCAGGTCACCGGGGAGCTGTTTTTT
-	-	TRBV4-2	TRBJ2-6	CASSQDLGSSGANVLTF	TGTGCCAGCAGCCAAGATCTGGGGAGCTCTGGGGCCAACGTCCTGACTTTC
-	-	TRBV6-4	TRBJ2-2	CASSAFAGHGSYTGELFF	TGTGCCAGCAGTGCCTTCGCGGGACACGGTTCCTACACCGGGGAGCTGTTTTTT
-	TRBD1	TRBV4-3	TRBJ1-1	CASSQEVDRGTEAFF	TGCGCCAGCAGCCAAGAGGTGGACAGGGGAACTGAAGCTTTCTTT